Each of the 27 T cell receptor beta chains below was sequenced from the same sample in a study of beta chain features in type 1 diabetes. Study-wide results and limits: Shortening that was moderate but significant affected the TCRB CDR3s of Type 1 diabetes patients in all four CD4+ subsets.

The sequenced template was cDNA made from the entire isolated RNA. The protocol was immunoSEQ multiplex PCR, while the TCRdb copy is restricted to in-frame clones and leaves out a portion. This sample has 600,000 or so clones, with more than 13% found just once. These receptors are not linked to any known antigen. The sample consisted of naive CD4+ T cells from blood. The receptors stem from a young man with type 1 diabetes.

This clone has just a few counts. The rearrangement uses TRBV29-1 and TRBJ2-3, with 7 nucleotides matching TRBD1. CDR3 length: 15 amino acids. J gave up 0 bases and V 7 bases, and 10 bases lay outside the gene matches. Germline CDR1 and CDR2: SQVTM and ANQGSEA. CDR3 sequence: CSARWGQTSTDTQYF. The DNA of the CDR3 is TGCAGCGCCCGATGGGGACAGACTAGCACAGATACGCAGTATTTT.

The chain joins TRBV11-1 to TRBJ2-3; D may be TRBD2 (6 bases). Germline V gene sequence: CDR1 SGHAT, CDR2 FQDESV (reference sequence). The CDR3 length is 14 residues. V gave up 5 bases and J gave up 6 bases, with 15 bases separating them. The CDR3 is CASSPSARRDTQYF. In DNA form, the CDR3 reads TGTGCCAGCAGCCCTAGCGCCCGCAGGGATACGCAGTATTTT.

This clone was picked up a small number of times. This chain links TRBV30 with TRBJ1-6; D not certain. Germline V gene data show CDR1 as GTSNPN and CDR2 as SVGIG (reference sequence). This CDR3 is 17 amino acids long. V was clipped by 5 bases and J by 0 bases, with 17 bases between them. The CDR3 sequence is CAWGADRVSSYNSPLHF. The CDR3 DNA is TGTGCCTGGGGAGCCGATCGTGTGAGCTCCTATAATTCACCCCTCCACTTT.

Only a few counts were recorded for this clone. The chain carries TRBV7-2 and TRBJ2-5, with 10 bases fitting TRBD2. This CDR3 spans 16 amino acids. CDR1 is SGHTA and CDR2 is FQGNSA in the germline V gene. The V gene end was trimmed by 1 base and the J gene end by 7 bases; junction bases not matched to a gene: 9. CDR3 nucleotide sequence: TGTGCCAGCAGCTTAGTAATAGCGGGGGGCGTTGGGACCCAGTACTTC. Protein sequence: CASSLVIAGGVGTQYF.

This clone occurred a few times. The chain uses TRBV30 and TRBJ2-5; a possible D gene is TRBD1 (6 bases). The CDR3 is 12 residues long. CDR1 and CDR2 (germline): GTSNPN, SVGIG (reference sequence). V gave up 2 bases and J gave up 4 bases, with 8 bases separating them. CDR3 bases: TGTGCCTGGAGTAAAGGGGGAGAGACCCAGTACTTC. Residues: CAWSKGGETQYF.

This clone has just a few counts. This CDR3 is CASSFRGSQETQYF. The CDR3, as DNA: TGTGCCAGCAGTTTTAGGGGGTCCCAAGAGACCCAGTACTTC. The rearrangement links TRBV28 to TRBJ2-5; maybe TRBD1 (6 bases). The CDR3 runs 14 residues. V lost 3 bases and J 1 base, leaving 9 bases between the germline ends. Germline lookup yields CDR1 MDHEN and CDR2 SYDVKM.

CDR3 loop: CASSQGPGGPTYEQYF. Here the CDR3 DNA reads TGCGCCAGCAGCCAAGGTCCAGGGGGCCCCACCTACGAGCAGTACTTC. The rearrangement joins TRBV4-1 to TRBJ2-7; TRBD1 matches 8 bases. The CDR3 loop spans 16 amino acids. Germline V gives CDR1 MGHRA, CDR2 YSYEKL. With 1 base clipped from V and 2 bases from J, the junction kept 7 bases outside the gene matches.

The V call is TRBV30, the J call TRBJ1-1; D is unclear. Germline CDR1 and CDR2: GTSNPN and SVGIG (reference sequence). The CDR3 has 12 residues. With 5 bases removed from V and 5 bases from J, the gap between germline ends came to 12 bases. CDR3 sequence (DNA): TGTGCCTGGCAGAGGGTAGGGACTGAAGCTTTCTTT. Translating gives CAWQRVGTEAFF.

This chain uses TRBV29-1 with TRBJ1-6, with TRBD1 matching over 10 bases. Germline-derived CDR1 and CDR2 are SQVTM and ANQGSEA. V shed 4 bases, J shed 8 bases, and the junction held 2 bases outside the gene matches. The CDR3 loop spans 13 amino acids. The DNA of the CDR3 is TGCAGCGTTGGGACAGGGGGGGATTCACCCCTCCACTTT. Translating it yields CSVGTGGDSPLHF. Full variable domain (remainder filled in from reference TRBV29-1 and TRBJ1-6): SAVISQKPSRDICQRGTSLTIQCQVDSQVTMMFWYRQQPGQSLTLIATANQGSEATYESGFVIDKFPISRPNLTFSTLTVSNMSPEDSSIYLCSVGTGGDSPLHFGNGTRLTVT.

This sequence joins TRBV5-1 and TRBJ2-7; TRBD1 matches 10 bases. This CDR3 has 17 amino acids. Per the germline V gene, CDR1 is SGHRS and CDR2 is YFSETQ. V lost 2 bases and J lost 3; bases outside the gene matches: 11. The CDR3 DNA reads TGCGCCAGCAGCTTTGGCTTAGGACAGGGGGGATTCTACGAGCAGTACTTC. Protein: CASSFGLGQGGFYEQYF.

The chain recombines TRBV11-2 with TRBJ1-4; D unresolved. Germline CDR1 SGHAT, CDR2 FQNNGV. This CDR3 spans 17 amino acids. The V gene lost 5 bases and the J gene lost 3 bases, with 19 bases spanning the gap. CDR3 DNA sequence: TGTGCCAGCAGCCAAGAGGGTGGGCGGAGACCTAATGAAAAACTGTTTTTT. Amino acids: CASSQEGGRRPNEKLFF.

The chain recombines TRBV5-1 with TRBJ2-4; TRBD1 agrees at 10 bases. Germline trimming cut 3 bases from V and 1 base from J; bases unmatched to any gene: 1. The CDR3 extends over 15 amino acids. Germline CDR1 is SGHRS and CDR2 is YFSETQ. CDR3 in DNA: TGCGCCAGCAGCTCGGGACAGGGGGCCAAAAACATTCAGTACTTC. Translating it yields CASSSGQGAKNIQYF.

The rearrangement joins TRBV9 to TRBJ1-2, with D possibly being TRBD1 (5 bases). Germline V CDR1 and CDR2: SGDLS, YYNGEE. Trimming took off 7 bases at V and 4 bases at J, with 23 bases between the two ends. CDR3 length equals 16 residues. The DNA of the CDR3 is TGTGCCAGCTCGGGCGGGGGGACGGTACGAAGCTATGGCTACACCTTC. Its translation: CASSGGGTVRSYGYTF.

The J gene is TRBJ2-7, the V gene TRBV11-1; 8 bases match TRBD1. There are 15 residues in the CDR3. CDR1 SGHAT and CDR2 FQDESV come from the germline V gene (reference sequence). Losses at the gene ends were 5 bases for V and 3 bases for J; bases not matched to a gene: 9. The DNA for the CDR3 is TGTGCCAGCAGCCCGCAATTTACAGGGGGCTACGAGCAGTACTTC. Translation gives CASSPQFTGGYEQYF.

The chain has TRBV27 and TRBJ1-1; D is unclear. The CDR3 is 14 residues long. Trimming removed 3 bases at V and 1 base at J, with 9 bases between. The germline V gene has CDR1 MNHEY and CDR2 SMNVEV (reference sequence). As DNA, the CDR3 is TGTGCCAGCAGTTTTAGTGTGGGGAACACTGAAGCTTTCTTT. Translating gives CASSFSVGNTEAFF.

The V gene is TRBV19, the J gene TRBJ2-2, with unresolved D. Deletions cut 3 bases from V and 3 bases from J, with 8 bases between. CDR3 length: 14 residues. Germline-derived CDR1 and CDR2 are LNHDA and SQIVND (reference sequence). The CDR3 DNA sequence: TGTGCCAGTAGTATCGTGGTAGACACCGGGGAGCTGTTTTTT. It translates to CASSIVVDTGELFF.

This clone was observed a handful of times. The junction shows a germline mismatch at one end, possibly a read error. The CDR3 protein is CASSLGLPNNEQFF. In DNA form, the CDR3 reads TGTGCTAGCAGCTTAGGTCTACCCAACAATGAGCAGTTCTTC. This chain links TRBV7-7 with TRBJ2-1; D not resolved. Germline CDR1 and CDR2: SSHAT and FNYEAQ (reference sequence). The CDR3 runs 14 residues. Using reference TRBV7-7 and TRBJ2-1 for the parts outside the CDR3, the full variable domain is GAGVSQSPRYKVTKRGQDVTLRCDPISSHATLYWYQQALGQGPEFLTYFNYEAQPDKSGLPSDRFSAERPEGSISTLTIQRTEQRDSAMYRCASSLGLPNNEQFFGPGTRLTVL.

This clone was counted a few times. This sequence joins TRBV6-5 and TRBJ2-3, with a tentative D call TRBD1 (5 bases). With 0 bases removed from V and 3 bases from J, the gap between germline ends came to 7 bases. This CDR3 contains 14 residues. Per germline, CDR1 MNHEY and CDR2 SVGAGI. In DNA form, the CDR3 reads TGTGCCAGCAGTTACTCGAGACAGACAGATACGCAGTATTTT. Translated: CASSYSRQTDTQYF.

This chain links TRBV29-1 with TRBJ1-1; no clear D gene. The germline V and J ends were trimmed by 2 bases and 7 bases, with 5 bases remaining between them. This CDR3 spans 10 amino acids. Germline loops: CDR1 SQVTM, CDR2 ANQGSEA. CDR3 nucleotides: TGCAGCGTTGAACCGTTTGAAGCTTTCTTT. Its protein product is CSVEPFEAFF.

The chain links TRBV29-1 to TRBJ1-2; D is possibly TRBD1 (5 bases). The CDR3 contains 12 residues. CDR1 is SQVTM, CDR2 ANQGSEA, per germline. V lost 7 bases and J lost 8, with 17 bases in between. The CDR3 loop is CSAHLTGEGYTF. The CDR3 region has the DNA TGCAGCGCCCATCTGACGGGGGAGGGCTACACCTTC.

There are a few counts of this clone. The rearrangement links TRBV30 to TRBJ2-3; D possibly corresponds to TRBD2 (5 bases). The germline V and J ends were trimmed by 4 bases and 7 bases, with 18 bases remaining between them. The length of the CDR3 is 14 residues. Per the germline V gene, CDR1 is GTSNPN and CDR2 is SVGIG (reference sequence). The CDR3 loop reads CAWTLEGVGHTQYF. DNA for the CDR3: TGTGCCTGGACACTAGAAGGAGTTGGGCATACGCAGTATTTT.

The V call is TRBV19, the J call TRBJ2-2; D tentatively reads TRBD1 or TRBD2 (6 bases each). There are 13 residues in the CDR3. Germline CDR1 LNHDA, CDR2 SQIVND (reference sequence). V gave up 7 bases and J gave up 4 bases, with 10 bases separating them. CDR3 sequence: CASIRGGTGELFF. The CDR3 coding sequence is TGTGCCAGTATCAGGGGAGGCACCGGGGAGCTGTTTTTT. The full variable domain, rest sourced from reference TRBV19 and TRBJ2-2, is DGGITQSPKYLFRKEGQNVTLSCEQNLNHDAMYWYRQDPGQGLRLIYYSQIVNDFQKGDIAEGYSVSREKKESFPLTVTSAQKNPTAFYLCASIRGGTGELFFGEGSRLTVL.

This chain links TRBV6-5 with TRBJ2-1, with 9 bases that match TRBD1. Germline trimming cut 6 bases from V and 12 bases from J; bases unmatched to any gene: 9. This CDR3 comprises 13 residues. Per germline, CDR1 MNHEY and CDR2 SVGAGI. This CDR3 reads CASSDPGQGRQFF. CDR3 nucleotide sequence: TGTGCCAGCAGCGATCCGGGACAGGGACGGCAGTTCTTC.

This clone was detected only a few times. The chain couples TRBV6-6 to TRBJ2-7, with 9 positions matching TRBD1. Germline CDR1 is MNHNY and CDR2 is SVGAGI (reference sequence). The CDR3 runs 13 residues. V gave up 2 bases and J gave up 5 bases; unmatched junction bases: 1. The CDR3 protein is CASSYRDRDEQYF. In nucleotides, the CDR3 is TGTGCCAGCAGTTACCGGGACAGGGACGAGCAGTACTTC.

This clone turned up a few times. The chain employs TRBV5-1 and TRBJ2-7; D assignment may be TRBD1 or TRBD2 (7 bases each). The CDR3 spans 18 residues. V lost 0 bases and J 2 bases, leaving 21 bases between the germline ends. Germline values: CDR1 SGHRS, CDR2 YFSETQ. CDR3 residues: CASSLAQGGRLNTYEQYF. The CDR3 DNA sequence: TGCGCCAGCAGCTTGGCCCAGGGGGGGAGGCTGAATACCTACGAGCAGTACTTC.

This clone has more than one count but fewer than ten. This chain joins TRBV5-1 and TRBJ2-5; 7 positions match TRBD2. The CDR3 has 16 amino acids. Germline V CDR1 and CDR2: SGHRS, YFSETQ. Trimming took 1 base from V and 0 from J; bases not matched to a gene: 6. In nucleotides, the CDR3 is TGCGCCAGCAGCTTGTTGCTAGCGGAGTACCAAGAGACCCAGTACTTC. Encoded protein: CASSLLLAEYQETQYF.

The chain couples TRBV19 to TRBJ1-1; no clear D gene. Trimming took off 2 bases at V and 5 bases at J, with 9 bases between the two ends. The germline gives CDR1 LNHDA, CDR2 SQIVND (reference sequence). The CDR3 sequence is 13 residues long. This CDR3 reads CASSIRDRTEAFF. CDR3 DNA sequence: TGTGCCAGTAGTATAAGGGATCGGACTGAAGCTTTCTTT.